In this sample, the clone carrying this T cell receptor beta chain turned up once. No antigen is known for it. From germline, CDR1 is MDHEN and CDR2 SYDVKM. Trimming left V 3 bases short and J 10 bases short, with 15 bases between. The CDR3 length is 13 residues. Deep-level settings were used for running the assay. Some clones are missing from TCRdb's copy, which holds only in-frame ones; the method was immunoSEQ multiplex PCR. The sample holds 550,000 to 800,000 clones; under 80% are singletons and the top ten take around 1.6%. This sample was included in a study of shared clonotypes between healthy human individuals. Study conclusions and caveats: Read depth was anticipated to influence clonotype sharing among donors. Generally, estimated richness proved larger in naive subsets than it did in memory subsets. It was the few donors that limited the genetic and exposure-history diversity represented.

The clonotype originates from a woman aged 25 to 45 in good health. V and J are TRBV28 and TRBJ1-1; possible D gene TRBD1, 5 bases. Sequenced material: memory CD4+ T cells sorted from blood. The subset was: CD45RA-negative fraction. CDR3 sequence: CASSLPAGGGAFF. The CDR3 region has the DNA TGTGCCAGCAGTTTGCCCGCCGGGGGGGGAGCTTTCTTT.